These 5 T cell receptor beta chains originate from one sample sequenced in a study of blood T cell repertoires in COVID-19. Sequencing used immunoSEQ multiplex PCR; TCRdb keeps in-frame clones, though not all of them. This table has 83,000 or so clones, around 87% appearing once. Sequencing was carried out using peripheral blood. The receptors derive from a man at least 80 years old with active or convalescent COVID-19.

The rearrangement links TRBV18 to TRBJ1-3; no reliable D call. The CDR3 runs 16 residues. V was pared by 0 bases and J by 0 bases, with 9 bases between. Germline V lookup: CDR1 KGHSH, CDR2 LQKENI. The CDR3 loop is CASSPPVRYSGNTIYF. The CDR3, as DNA: TGTGCCAGCTCACCACCGGTCAGATACTCTGGAAACACCATATATTTT.

Only one count was recorded for this clone. The chain is built from TRBV5-5 and TRBJ1-6; D call uncertain. Between the trimmed V and J ends, which lost 5 bases and 8 bases, there was a span of 17 bases. Germline V gene sequence: CDR1 SGHKS, CDR2 YYEKEE (reference sequence). This CDR3 contains 15 residues. CDR3 loop: CASRILEAVDSPLHF. The CDR3 bases are TGTGCCAGCAGGATCCTGGAGGCGGTGGATTCACCCCTCCACTTT.

The V and J genes are TRBV28 and TRBJ1-6, with a tentative D call TRBD1 (6 bases). This CDR3 has 14 amino acids. With 1 base removed from V and 10 bases from J, the gap between germline ends came to 11 bases. Germline V lookup: CDR1 MDHEN, CDR2 SYDVKM. The CDR3 sequence: CASSLFQGYSPLHF. The CDR3 DNA is TGTGCCAGCAGTTTATTTCAGGGGTACTCACCCCTCCACTTT.

The CDR3 loop is CASSLSSRGFSSTDTQYF. The CDR3 DNA reads TGCGCCAGCAGCTTGTCCTCTCGTGGCTTTTCTAGCACAGATACGCAGTATTTT. The rearrangement uses TRBV5-1 and TRBJ2-3; D is undetermined. The CDR3 is made up of 18 amino acids. CDR1 and CDR2 (germline): SGHRS, YFSETQ. V was clipped by 1 base and J by 0 bases, with 18 bases between them.

The chain employs TRBV6-5 and TRBJ1-2; perhaps TRBD1 as D (6 bases). V was cut by 6 bases and J by 4 bases, with 15 bases left in between. The CDR3 length is 14 residues. The germline V gene encodes CDR1 MNHEY and CDR2 SVGAGI. The CDR3 here is CASSPLQGPYGYTF. CDR3 sequence (DNA): TGTGCCAGCAGCCCCTTACAGGGCCCCTATGGCTACACCTTC.